Shown below are 3 T cell receptor beta chains from a single sample sequenced in a study of post-analysis software for immune sequencing data. General study points: The five TRBV segments detected at higher frequency in patients than in controls included TRBV5-6, TRBV5-1 and TRBV20-1.

Prepared libraries of TCR beta cDNA carried unique molecular identifiers. TCRdb reprocessed the PCR reads via MiXCR and lists one record per CDR3 protein. The table has about 540,000 distinct CDR3 sequences, approximately 31% seen once; the top ten hold 5% to 6%. These receptors have no identified antigens. Sequenced input: blood. Receptors originate from a girl under 18 with multiple sclerosis.

The chain is built from TRBV7-9 and TRBJ2-7, with D hard to call. The J call may be wrong; the DNA end is better matched by TRBJ2-4. The CDR3 is made up of 11 amino acids. Germline V gene lookup returns CDR1 SEHNR and CDR2 FQNEAQ (reference sequence). This CDR3 reads CASGEVSIQYF. Written as DNA, the CDR3 is TGTGCCAGCGGTGAAGTAAGCATTCAGTACTTC.

V is TRBV3-1 and J is TRBJ1-1; no clear D gene. The germline V gene has CDR1 LGHDT and CDR2 YNNKEL (reference sequence). CDR3 length: 12 amino acids. The V and J ends lost 8 bases and 0 bases respectively, with 7 bases between them. The CDR3 DNA follows: TGTGCCAGCGCAAACTTGAACACTGAAGCTTTCTTT. Amino acid sequence: CASANLNTEAFF.

The CDR3 is CASSPESNQPQHF. The CDR3 DNA reads TGTGCCAGCAGCCCCGAAAGCAATCAGCCCCAGCATTTT. The J gene is TRBJ1-5, the V gene TRBV12-3 or TRBV12-4; unclear D gene. V was clipped by 6 bases and J by 1 base, with 7 bases between them. The CDR3 length is 13 residues.